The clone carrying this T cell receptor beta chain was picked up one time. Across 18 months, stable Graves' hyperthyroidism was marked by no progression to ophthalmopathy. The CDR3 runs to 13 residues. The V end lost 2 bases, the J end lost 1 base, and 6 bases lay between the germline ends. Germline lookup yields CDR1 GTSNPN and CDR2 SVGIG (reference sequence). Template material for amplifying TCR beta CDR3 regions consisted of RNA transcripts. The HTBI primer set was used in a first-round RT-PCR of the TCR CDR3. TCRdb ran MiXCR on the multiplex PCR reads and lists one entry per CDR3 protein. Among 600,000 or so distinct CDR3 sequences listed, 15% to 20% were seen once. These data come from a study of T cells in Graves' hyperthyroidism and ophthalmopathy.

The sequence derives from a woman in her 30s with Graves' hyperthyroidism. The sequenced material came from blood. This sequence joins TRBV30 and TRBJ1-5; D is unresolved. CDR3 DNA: TGTGCCTGGAGTTGGGAAAGCAATCAGCCCCAGCATTTT. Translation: CAWSWESNQPQHF.